Here is one T cell receptor (beta chain) with its context. What this receptor recognizes is not known. No clone much larger than this one lies a single base away; base qualities are absent. The sample comes from a study of cytomegalovirus exposure and HLA in healthy donors (dated by TCRdb to 2017 to 2019). Regarding the study in general: In an earlier analysis of fewer than 750 of the donors, 250 to 350 Gb of sequence data and 117 million unique TCR beta sequences from approximately 180 million T cells were reported. The aim of the study was to test whether cataloging public T cell receptors could identify signatures of past pathogen exposure. An early release covering 500 to 750 HLA-typed donors comprised approximately 300 gigabases of sequencing data and around 85 million unique TCR sequences. Of the approximately 400 genotyped donors, approximately 83% fell in the genetic ancestry cluster associated with self-reported Caucasian donors. On average, around 240,000 unique TCR beta nucleotide sequences were sequenced per donor among a few hundred genotyped donors of the cohort, with roughly 18% of those sequences being non-productive. In a later genetic analysis, genome-wide SNP genotypes for about 60% of the 666 donors were used, and that subset was treated as a discovery cohort. A later analysis re-analyzed previously published TCR beta repertoires from several hundred donors and added high-resolution HLA genotyping to study TCR occurrence patterns. Donor age, sex, ethnicity and CMV serostatus were compiled together with the repertoire data. The number of typed donors differed by locus: about 629-640 for A, B, C, DRB1 and DQB1; 522 for DQA1; over 600 for DPA1; and some 430 for DPB1. HLA typing included class I and class II loci at four-digit resolution. A handful of DR-DQ haplotypes were handled as single units for association and clustering because linkage in the cohort was strong. In addition to the first cohort of 650 to 750 subjects, a separate validation cohort of 120 different subjects was used. In the later analysis, no new phenotypic data were used to find candidate immune exposures; instead, reliance was placed on TCR beta sequences and their occurrence across donors. In an earlier analysis of over 550 of the donors, high-throughput TCR beta sequencing was used to judge whether each TCR beta V gene segment behaved as functional or pseudogenic. The study combined high-throughput TCR immunosequencing, statistical association of individual TCRs with disease status, and machine learning to predict cytomegalovirus infection status. All discovery cohort repertoires had been generated using a single sequencing platform. Using immunosequencing, the study profiled T cell repertoires from approximately 700 subjects and related those repertoires to cytomegalovirus serostatus.

Preparation of the library involved the immunoSEQ multiplex PCR assay. The multiplex PCR relied on a mix of 60 forward primers for TCR Vbeta segments and 13 reverse primers for TCR Jbeta segments. The CDR3 region of rearranged TCR beta genes was amplified from genomic DNA with a multiplex PCR assay. On the Illumina HiSeq System, the amplified TCR beta libraries were sequenced as 87-base-pair reads. In the source study's methods: A later analysis tallied approximately 87 million unique TCR beta chains across the 550 to 850 repertoires, and approximately 11 million of those chains were shared by two or more donors. A nearest-neighbor algorithm error-corrected the raw reads and collapsed the reads into unique sequences, merging closely related sequences to remove PCR and sequencing errors. V, D and J gene segments were assigned by aligning CDR3 sequences to IMGT reference sequences. For a sequence to be retained, a match of at least six nucleotides was required to both a V gene segment and a J gene segment. Rearrangements were called productive when the CDR3 lacked stop codons and stayed in frame with V and J; all others were non-productive. Following IMGT convention, CDR3 was defined as the stretch from the second conserved V-encoded cysteine up to the conserved J-encoded phenylalanine. In an earlier analysis of just under 600 of the donors, sequences lacking an unambiguous match to a single V gene segment were excluded. An earlier analysis of a few hundred of the donors classified V segments as functional when productive rearrangements were above 56.7% and as segregating when the standard deviation between donors was above 5%. A statistical classification framework was built to diagnose cytomegalovirus status from the catalog of TCR beta chain sequences. A later analysis assigned V and J genes by comparing TCR nucleotide sequences with IMGT/GENE-DB human TR gene sequences. In a later analysis, CDR3 sequences and most-parsimonious VDJ recombination scenarios were assigned using the TCRdist pipeline. In a later analysis, each TCR beta chain was defined by its CDR3 amino acid sequence together with its V-gene family, and reads without a unique V-gene family were excluded. To address suspected cross-contamination and a sequencing artifact, a later analysis removed approximately 590 highly shared, low-generation-probability nucleotide sequences. For each public chain, a later analysis derived a clonal expansion index from normalized ranks of inferred template counts within each repertoire. In a later analysis, generation probabilities were computed with a VDJ recombination model fitted to out-of-frame rearrangements, and the resulting probabilities were checked against IGoR. In a later analysis, TCR-TCR, TCR-HLA and TCR-CMV co-occurrence was scored with hypergeometric tests, and a repertoire-size bias correction was applied to TCR pairs. To estimate false discovery rates, a later analysis permuted the HLA or CMV assignments 20 times. In a later analysis, co-occurring TCRs were grouped using DBSCAN, and TCRdist sequence similarity was added for clustering within HLA-allele-positive subsets. For co-occurrence clustering, repertoires with fewer than 30,000 or more than 120,000 public chains were excluded, along with about five repertoires with anomalous nucleotide sharing. TCRdb retrieved this table from immuneACCESS and kept in-frame rearrangements only. Not all clones are present; in checked studies, unresolved V genes account for under half, and no reason is known for the remainder. D and trimming were read from the DNA, whereas the V and J calls and clone size are those reported in that table. This sample gives about 120,000 clones in total; 70% to 75% of them show up just once. 1.6% of the sample rests with the top ten.

The full study reports these points: Most TCR sequences were seen in very few donors, while some public TCRs were found in many individuals. Because counts were too low, roughly 18 rarely observed V segments, including chromosome 9 orphons, were left out of the earlier analysis of 500 to 750 of the donors. The authors suggested that the approach could potentially be generalized to other disease states and immunological phenotypes. CMV serostatus was the only immune exposure information available for the cohort. In a later analysis, HLA-associated TCR beta chains were found to be more clonally expanded and to have lower generation probabilities than equally common non-associated chains. The study listed 164 TCR beta chains as associated with cytomegalovirus. HLA typing was unavailable for some donors at each locus, so association tests used only the typed subset. Presence/absence analyses assumed roughly uniform sequencing depth across donors, an assumption that may not hold. In a later analysis, the rate of TCR association differed among HLA loci, with DRB1 alleles having the most associated TCRs and HLA-C alleles having the fewest. In an earlier analysis of some 640 of the donors, most TCR beta V segments were observed in productive rearrangements about 87% or about 30% of the time, broadly matching IMGT annotations. According to a later genetic analysis, donors in an Asian-associated ancestry cluster had fewer N-insertions in productive TCRs than the approximately 670-donor mean. In a later analysis, most CMV-associated TCR beta chains were found to appear HLA-restricted, with HLA associations seemingly driven largely by CMV exposure. When HLA alleles, especially DR and DQ, strongly co-occurred, TCR associations were difficult to assign to individual alleles. A cluster of highly shared sequence variants was judged likely to represent a technical artifact of the sequencing pipeline. In a later analysis, some 18,000 TCR beta sequences were associated with specific HLA alleles at a false discovery rate of 0.05. An association between a missense DCLRE1C variant and V-gene and J-gene trimming of TCR beta chains was found in a later genetic analysis and replicated in an independent cohort. In vitro tests confirmed that a few of the cytomegalovirus-associated TCR beta chains recognize cytomegalovirus antigens. According to a later analysis, parvovirus B19, influenza, CMV and Epstein-Barr virus appeared linked to several top co-occurrence clusters. A further reported finding was that TCR beta sequences accurately predicted the HLA-A and HLA-B alleles for most subjects in the first cohort. Correlated functional status among segregating V segments might reflect linkage disequilibrium, but an unknown experimental factor could not be ruled out. In both the original and validation cohorts, the classifier was reported to diagnose cytomegalovirus status with high specificity and sensitivity. In this cohort, only TCR beta chains were sequenced, and detectable features were limited by the absence of alpha or paired-chain data.

The cohort consisted of 650 to 700 healthy bone marrow donors. At the time of sampling, all cohort members were nominally healthy, though unrecorded immune exposures were likely present. The donor tested CMV seronegative and was one of the 352 seronegative cohort members. Each donor provided a peripheral blood sample, and peripheral blood mononuclear cells were used for TCR beta sequencing. Genomic DNA extraction from the blood cell samples was performed with the Qiagen DNeasy Blood Extraction Kit. Sample: PBMCs. This TCR derives from a woman aged 18-35 years in good health and CMV-seronegative.

The CDR3 reads CASRLTGDYGYTF. The nucleotide sequence is given as TGTGCCAGCAGATTGACAGGAGACTATGGCTACACCTTC. The sequence is built from TRBV6-1 and TRBJ1-2; the D region possibly corresponds to TRBD1 (6 bases align). Between the V and J ends, shortened by 6 bases and 3 bases respectively, the junction contains 11 bases. There are 13 amino acids in the CDR3, from cysteine to phenylalanine inclusive. Solely the CDR3 DNA is kept, with 39 bases framed from the first base. Reading the germline V gene gives CDR1 MNHNS and CDR2 SASEGT.